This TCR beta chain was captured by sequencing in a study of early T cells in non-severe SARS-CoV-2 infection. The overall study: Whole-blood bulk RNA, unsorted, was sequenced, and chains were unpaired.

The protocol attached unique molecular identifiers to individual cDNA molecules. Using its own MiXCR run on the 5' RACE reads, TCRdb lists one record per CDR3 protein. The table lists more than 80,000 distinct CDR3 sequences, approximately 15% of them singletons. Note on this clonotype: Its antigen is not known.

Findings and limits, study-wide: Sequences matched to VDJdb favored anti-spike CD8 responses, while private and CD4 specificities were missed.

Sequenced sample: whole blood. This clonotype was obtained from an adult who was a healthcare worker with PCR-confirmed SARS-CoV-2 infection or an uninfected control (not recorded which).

CDR3 coding DNA: TGCGCCAGCAGCGGCGTGTCCGGATCCTACAATGAGCAGTTCTTC. It codes for CASSGVSGSYNEQFF. This chain uses TRBV5-1 with TRBJ2-1; D unresolved. The CDR3 covers 15 residues. V lost 4 bases to trimming and J lost 1 base, with 12 bases between them. CDR1 is SGHRS and CDR2 is YFSETQ in the germline V gene.